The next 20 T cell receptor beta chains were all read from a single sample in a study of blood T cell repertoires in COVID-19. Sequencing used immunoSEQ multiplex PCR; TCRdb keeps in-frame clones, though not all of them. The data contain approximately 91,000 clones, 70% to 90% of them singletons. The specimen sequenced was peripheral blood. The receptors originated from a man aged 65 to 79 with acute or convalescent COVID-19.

The CDR3 DNA reads TGTGCCAGCAGTACTAGCGGGGGCCTCAATGAGCAGTTCTTC. Its protein product is CASSTSGGLNEQFF. The J gene is TRBJ2-1, the V gene TRBV7-2, with 11 bases fitting TRBD2. This CDR3 has 14 residues. Per the germline V gene, CDR1 is SGHTA and CDR2 is FQGNSA. J gave up 6 bases and V 6 bases, and 4 bases lay outside the gene matches.

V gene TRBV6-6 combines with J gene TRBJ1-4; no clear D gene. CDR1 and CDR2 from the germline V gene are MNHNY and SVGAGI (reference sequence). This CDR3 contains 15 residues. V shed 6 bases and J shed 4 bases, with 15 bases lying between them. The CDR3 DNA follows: TGTGCCAGCAGGCACCCTGGGTCGGGTAATGAAAAACTGTTTTTT. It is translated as CASRHPGSGNEKLFF.

The CDR3 loop is CASTLTGSAIYF. CDR3 coding DNA: TGTGCCAGCACCCTGACAGGAAGCGCCATATATTTT. This rearrangement joins TRBV25-1 to TRBJ1-3; TRBD1 is a possible D gene (6 bases). V shed 7 bases and J shed 11 bases, with 15 bases lying between them. The CDR3 is 12 residues long. Germline CDR1 is MGHDK and CDR2 is SYGVNS. Supplemented by reference TRBV25-1 and TRBJ1-3, the full variable domain reads EADIYQTPRYLVIGTGKKITLECSQTMGHDKMYWYQQDPGMELHLIHYSYGVNSTEKGDLSSESTVSRIRTEHFPLTLESARPSHTSQYLCASTLTGSAIYFGEGSWLTVV.

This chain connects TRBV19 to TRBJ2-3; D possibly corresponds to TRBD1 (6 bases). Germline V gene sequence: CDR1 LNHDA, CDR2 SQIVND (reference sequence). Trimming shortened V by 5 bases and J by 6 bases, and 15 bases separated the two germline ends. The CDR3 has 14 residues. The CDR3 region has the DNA TGTGCCAGTAGTCCACAGGGCCCGGGGGATACGCAGTATTTT. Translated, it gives CASSPQGPGDTQYF.

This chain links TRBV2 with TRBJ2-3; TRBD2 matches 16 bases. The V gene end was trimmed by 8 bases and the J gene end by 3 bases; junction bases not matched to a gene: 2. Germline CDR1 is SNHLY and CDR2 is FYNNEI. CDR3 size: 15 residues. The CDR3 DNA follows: TGTGCCAGCGGGACTAGCGGGGGGGCGACAGATACGCAGTATTTT. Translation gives CASGTSGGATDTQYF.

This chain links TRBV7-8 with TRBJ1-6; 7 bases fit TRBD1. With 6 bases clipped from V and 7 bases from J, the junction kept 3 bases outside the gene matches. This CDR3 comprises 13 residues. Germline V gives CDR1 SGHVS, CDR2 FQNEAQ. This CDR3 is CASSETGNSPLHF. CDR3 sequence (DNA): TGTGCCAGCAGTGAGACAGGGAATTCACCCCTCCACTTT.

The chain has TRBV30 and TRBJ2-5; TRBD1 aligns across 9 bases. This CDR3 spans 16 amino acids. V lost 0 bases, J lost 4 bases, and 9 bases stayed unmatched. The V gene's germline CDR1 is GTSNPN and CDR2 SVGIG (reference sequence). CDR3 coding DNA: TGTGCCTGGAGTGTACGGGTGACAGGGGGAGGAGAGACCCAGTACTTC. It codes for CAWSVRVTGGGETQYF.

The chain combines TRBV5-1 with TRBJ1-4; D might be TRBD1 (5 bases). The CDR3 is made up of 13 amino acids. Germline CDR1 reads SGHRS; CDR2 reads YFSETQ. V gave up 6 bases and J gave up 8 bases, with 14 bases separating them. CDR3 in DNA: TGCGCCAGCATGGGACTAGATAACGAAAAACTGTTTTTT. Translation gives CASMGLDNEKLFF. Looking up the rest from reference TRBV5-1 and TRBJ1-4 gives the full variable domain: KAGVTQTPRYLIKTRGQQVTLSCSPISGHRSVSWYQQTPGQGLQFLFEYFSETQRNKGNFPGRFSGRQFSNSRSEMNVSTLELGDSALYLCASMGLDNEKLFFGSGTQLSVL.

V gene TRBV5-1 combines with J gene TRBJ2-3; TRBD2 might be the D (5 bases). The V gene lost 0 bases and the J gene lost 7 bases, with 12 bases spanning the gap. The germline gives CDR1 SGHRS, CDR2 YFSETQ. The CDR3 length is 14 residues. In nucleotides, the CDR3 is TGCGCCAGCAGCTTGGGGGGAGCGGACCATACGCAGTATTTT. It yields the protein CASSLGGADHTQYF.

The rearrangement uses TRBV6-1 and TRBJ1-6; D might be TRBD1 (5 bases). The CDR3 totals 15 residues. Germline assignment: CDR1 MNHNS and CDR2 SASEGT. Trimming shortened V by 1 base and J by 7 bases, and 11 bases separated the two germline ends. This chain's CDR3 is CASSEVAGDNSPLHF. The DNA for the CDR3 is TGTGCCAGCAGTGAAGTAGCGGGGGACAATTCACCCCTCCACTTT.

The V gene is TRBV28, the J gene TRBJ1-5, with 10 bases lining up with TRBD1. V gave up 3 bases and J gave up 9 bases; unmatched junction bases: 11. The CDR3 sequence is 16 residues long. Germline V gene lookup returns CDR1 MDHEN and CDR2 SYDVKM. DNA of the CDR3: TGTGCCAGCAGTTTTCCACGGGACAGGGGATTGCGGCCCCAGCATTTT. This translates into CASSFPRDRGLRPQHF.

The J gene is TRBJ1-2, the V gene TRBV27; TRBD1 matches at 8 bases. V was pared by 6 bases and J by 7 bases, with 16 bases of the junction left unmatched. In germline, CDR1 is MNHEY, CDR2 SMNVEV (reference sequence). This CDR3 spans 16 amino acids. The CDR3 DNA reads TGTGCCAGCAGCCCAATCGGAGCAGGGGGCAGGGGTGGCTACACCTTC. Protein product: CASSPIGAGGRGGYTF.

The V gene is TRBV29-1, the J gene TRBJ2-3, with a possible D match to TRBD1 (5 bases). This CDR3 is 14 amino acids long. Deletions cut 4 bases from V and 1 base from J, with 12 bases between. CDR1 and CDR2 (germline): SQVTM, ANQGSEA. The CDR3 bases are TGCAGCGTTGGTCAGGGATTAGGCACAGATACGCAGTATTTT. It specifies CSVGQGLGTDTQYF.

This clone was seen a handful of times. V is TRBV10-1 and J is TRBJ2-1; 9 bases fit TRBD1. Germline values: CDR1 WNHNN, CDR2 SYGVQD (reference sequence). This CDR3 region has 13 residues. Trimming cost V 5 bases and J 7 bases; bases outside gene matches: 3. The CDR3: CASSSGTGNEQFF. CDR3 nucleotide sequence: TGCGCCAGCAGTTCCGGGACAGGGAATGAGCAGTTCTTC.

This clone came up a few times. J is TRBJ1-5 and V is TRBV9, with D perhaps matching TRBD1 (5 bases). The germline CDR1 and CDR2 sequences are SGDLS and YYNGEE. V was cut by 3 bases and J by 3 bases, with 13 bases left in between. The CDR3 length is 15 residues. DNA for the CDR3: TGTGCCAGCAGCGCCAGGGAAGGGGCCAATCAGCCCCAGCATTTT. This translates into CASSAREGANQPQHF.

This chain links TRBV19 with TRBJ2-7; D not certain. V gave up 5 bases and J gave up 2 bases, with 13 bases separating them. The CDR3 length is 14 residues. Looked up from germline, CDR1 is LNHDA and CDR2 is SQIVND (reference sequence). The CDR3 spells CASSELGSTYEQYF. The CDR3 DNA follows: TGTGCCAGTAGTGAGCTAGGAAGCACCTACGAGCAGTACTTC.

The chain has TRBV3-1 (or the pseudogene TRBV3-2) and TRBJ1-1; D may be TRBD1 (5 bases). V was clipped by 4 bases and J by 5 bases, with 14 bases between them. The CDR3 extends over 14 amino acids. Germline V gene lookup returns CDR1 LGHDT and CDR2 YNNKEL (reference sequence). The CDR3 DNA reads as TGTGCCAGCAGCCCCCTGGCAGGGATGACTGAAGCTTTCTTT. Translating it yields CASSPLAGMTEAFF.

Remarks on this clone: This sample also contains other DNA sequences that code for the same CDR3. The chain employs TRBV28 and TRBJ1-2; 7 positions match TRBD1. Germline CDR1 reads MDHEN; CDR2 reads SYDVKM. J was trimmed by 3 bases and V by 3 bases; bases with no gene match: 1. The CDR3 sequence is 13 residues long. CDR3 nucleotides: TGTGCCAGCAGTTTTGACAGGGACTATGGCTACACCTTC. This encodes CASSFDRDYGYTF.

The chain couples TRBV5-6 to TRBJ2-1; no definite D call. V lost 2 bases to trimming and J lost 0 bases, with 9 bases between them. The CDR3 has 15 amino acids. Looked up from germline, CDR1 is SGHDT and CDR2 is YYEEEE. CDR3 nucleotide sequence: TGTGCCAGCAGCTTTACTCCGAGCTCCTACAATGAGCAGTTCTTC. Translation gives CASSFTPSSYNEQFF.

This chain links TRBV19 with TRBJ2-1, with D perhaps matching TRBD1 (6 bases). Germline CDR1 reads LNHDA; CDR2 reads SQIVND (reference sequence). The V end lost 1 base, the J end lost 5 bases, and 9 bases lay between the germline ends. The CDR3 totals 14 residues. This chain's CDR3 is CASSIVRDNNEQFF. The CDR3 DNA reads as TGTGCCAGTAGTATAGTCAGGGACAACAATGAGCAGTTCTTC.